This TCR beta chain was recorded in a study of blood T cell repertoires in COVID-19. Whole-study context: Researchers got acute and convalescent COVID-19 samples from the United States, Italy and Spain. From T cells, B-cell-depleted T cells, or PBMCs came the material, which was cDNA or gDNA.

Germline CDR1 MDHEN, CDR2 SYDVKM. The V end was cut by 7 bases, the J end by 10 bases, with 20 bases between. CDR3 length: 15 amino acids. Assay used: immunoSEQ multiplex PCR; TCRdb lists only in-frame clones, some missing. The table has roughly 200,000 clones, around 81% seen once. The V gene is TRBV28, the J gene TRBJ1-6; a possible D gene is TRBD1 (5 bases). Sequencing was done on a sample of peripheral blood. This TCR derives from a man aged 45-65 years with active or convalescent COVID-19. CDR3 coding DNA: TGTGCCAGCACTGGGCCTGGACCGGACAAATCACCCCTCCACTTT. Its protein product is CASTGPGPDKSPLHF.